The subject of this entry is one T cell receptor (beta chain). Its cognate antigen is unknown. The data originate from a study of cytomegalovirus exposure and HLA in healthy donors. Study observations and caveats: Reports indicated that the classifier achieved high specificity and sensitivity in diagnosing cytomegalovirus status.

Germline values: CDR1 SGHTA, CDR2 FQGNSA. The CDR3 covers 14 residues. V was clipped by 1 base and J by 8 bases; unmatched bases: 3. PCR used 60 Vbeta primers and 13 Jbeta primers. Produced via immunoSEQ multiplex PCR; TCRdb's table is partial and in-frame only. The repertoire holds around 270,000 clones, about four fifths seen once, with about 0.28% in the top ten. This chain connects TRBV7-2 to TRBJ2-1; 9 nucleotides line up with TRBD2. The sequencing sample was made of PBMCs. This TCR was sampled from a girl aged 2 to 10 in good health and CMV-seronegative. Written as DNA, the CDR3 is TGTGCCAGCAGCTTAGGGCTAGCGGGGTATGAGCAGTTCTTC. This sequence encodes CASSLGLAGYEQFF.